Following are 22 T cell receptor beta chains from one sample sequenced in a study of T cell responses to AZD1222 COVID-19 vaccine. TCRdb's table, derived via immunoSEQ multiplex PCR, lists solely in-frame clones and lacks some. Here the sample spans about 120,000 clones, roughly 86% being singletons. Source: peripheral blood, taken on day 0 of AZD1222 vaccination. The receptors originated from an adult in good health.

The genes are TRBV27 and TRBJ2-2, with D perhaps matching TRBD1 (7 bases). The V and J ends lost 5 bases and 4 bases respectively, with 20 bases between them. This CDR3 contains 17 residues. The germline gives CDR1 MNHEY, CDR2 SMNVEV (reference sequence). CDR3 coding DNA: TGTGCCAGCAGTAGGTTATCCGGGCAGGGGGGCACCGGGGAGCTGTTTTTT. Translation gives CASSRLSGQGGTGELFF.

The CDR3 reads CASSSRLAGGPDNEQFF. CDR3 in DNA: TGTGCCAGCAGCTCCCGACTAGCGGGAGGGCCGGACAATGAGCAGTTCTTC. The V gene is TRBV7-8, the J gene TRBJ2-1, with 14 bases that match TRBD2. The CDR3 covers 17 residues. V shed 4 bases and J 5 bases; nucleotides not matched to a gene: 7. From germline, CDR1 is SGHVS and CDR2 FQNEAQ.

CDR3 sequence (DNA): TGTGCCAGCAGCGTAGCAGGACTAGCGGGAGATGTGAGTTGGTCGGAGCAGTTCTTC. Residues: CASSVAGLAGDVSWSEQFF. This chain uses TRBV9 with TRBJ2-1, with 13 nucleotides matching TRBD2. Germline CDR1 is SGDLS and CDR2 is YYNGEE. The CDR3 length is 19 residues. With 0 bases clipped from V and 10 bases from J, the junction kept 16 bases outside the gene matches.

The chain uses TRBV6-5 and TRBJ1-2; 10 bases are a match to TRBD1. Germline lookup yields CDR1 MNHEY and CDR2 SVGAGI. This CDR3 spans 16 amino acids. V trimming: 4 bases; J trimming: 7 bases; junction bases outside the gene matches: 12. The CDR3 DNA is TGTGCCAGCAGTTCGCCGGGACAGGGGACTAACGTTGGCTACACCTTC. Its translation is CASSSPGQGTNVGYTF.

This clone showed up just a few times. The rearrangement joins TRBV5-4 to TRBJ1-6, with TRBD1 identical over 9 bases. J was trimmed by 7 bases and V by 4 bases; bases with no gene match: 6. The germline CDR1 and CDR2 sequences are SGHNT and YYREEE (reference sequence). CDR3 length: 15 residues. CDR3 DNA sequence: TGTGCCAGCAGCAGGGACAGGGCAAAAAATTCACCCCTCCACTTT. Its protein product is CASSRDRAKNSPLHF.

V and J are TRBV3-1 (or the pseudogene TRBV3-2) and TRBJ2-7; 8 nucleotides agree with TRBD1. With 5 bases clipped from V and 6 bases from J, the junction kept 6 bases outside the gene matches. The CDR3 loop spans 13 amino acids. Germline values: CDR1 LGHDT, CDR2 YNNKEL (reference sequence). CDR3 sequence (DNA): TGTGCCAGCAGCGCCGACAGGGGTAGCGAGCAGTACTTC. This sequence encodes CASSADRGSEQYF.

This chain uses TRBV30 with TRBJ1-1, with D possibly matching TRBD1 (5 bases). V shed 8 bases and J shed 11 bases, with 15 bases lying between them. Germline CDR1 GTSNPN, CDR2 SVGIG (reference sequence). This CDR3 comprises 10 residues. The CDR3 here is CAGTSRVAFF. DNA of the CDR3: TGTGCCGGGACGTCCCGAGTGGCTTTCTTT.

The J gene is TRBJ2-7, the V gene TRBV5-1; 11 bases line up with TRBD1. The J segment lost 3 bases and the V segment lost 3 bases, leaving 2 bases of the junction unmatched. This CDR3 is 14 amino acids long. Germline assignment: CDR1 SGHRS and CDR2 YFSETQ. The CDR3: CASSSGTGGYEQYF. In nucleotides, the CDR3 is TGCGCCAGCAGCTCCGGGACAGGGGGCTACGAGCAGTACTTC.

The chain uses TRBV2 and TRBJ1-1; D gene ambiguous. The CDR3 length is 15 residues. V was pared by 2 bases and J by 4 bases, with 14 bases between. The germline V gene encodes CDR1 SNHLY and CDR2 FYNNEI. This CDR3 is CASSERRLSGTEAFF. CDR3 coding DNA: TGTGCCAGCAGTGAACGCCGGCTCAGTGGCACTGAAGCTTTCTTT.

With respect to this clone: The missing conserved phenylalanine or tryptophan at the end of this CDR3 makes a read error likely. The limits of the CDR3 on the DNA are not certain, so only TCRdb's listed CDR3 is given. The rearrangement links TRBV5-3 to TRBJ1-2. TRBV5-3 is assigned to the ORF class and has an uncertain function. Both ends counted, the CDR3 spans 9 residues. This CDR3 is CARSQTLRI.

The genes are TRBV29-1 and TRBJ1-2, with 8 positions matching TRBD1. Germline V gene sequence: CDR1 SQVTM, CDR2 ANQGSEA. The CDR3 length is 14 residues. V gave up 6 bases and J gave up 4 bases; unmatched junction bases: 10. The CDR3 DNA follows: TGCAGCGTCCCTGGGGGACAGGCGTTCTATGGCTACACCTTC. It codes for CSVPGGQAFYGYTF.

This chain links TRBV29-1 with TRBJ2-5, with D perhaps TRBD2 (5 bases). The CDR3 length is 13 residues. Germline V gives CDR1 SQVTM, CDR2 ANQGSEA. The V and J ends lost 5 bases and 5 bases respectively, with 15 bases between them. The CDR3 spells CSVSRGSGETQYF. Written as DNA, the CDR3 is TGCAGCGTTTCTCGAGGGAGTGGGGAGACCCAGTACTTC.

The CDR3, as DNA: TGTGCCAGCAGCTTTCGTGGGTCCTCCTACAATGAGCAGTTCTTC. Its protein product is CASSFRGSSYNEQFF. This rearrangement joins TRBV7-8 to TRBJ2-1; D is undetermined. This CDR3 is built from 15 residues. Germline V gene lookup returns CDR1 SGHVS and CDR2 FQNEAQ. Trimming stripped 3 bases from V and 0 bases from J, with 9 bases between.

This chain uses TRBV28 with TRBJ1-2; D might be TRBD1 (6 bases). Germline assignment: CDR1 MDHEN and CDR2 SYDVKM. CDR3 length equals 14 residues. The V gene lost 10 bases and the J gene lost 2 bases, with 17 bases spanning the gap. The chain's CDR3 is CATLGPGHNYGYTF. The CDR3 DNA reads TGTGCCACCCTCGGTCCGGGACACAACTATGGCTACACCTTC.

The rearrangement uses TRBV10-3 and TRBJ2-3, with D possibly being TRBD1 (5 bases). Germline V gene data show CDR1 as ENHRY and CDR2 as SYGVKD. Trimming shortened V by 3 bases and J by 4 bases, and 11 bases separated the two germline ends. The CDR3 is made up of 14 amino acids. The CDR3 coding sequence is TGTGCCATCAGTGACGGGCCAGGGCCAGATACGCAGTATTTT. Translating gives CAISDGPGPDTQYF.

The V call is TRBV7-2, the J call TRBJ2-1; TRBD2 agrees at 7 bases. V lost 4 bases and J lost 4; bases outside the gene matches: 7. This CDR3 has 15 amino acids. Germline V gene data show CDR1 as SGHTA and CDR2 as FQGNSA. CDR3 bases: TGTGCCAGCAGCTCTAGCGGTCCCATATACAATGAGCAGTTCTTC. This encodes CASSSSGPIYNEQFF. Supplemented by reference TRBV7-2 and TRBJ2-1, the full variable domain reads GAGVSQSPSNKVTEKGKDVELRCDPISGHTALYWYRQSLGQGLEFLIYFQGNSAPDKSGLPSDRFSAERTGGSVSTLTIQRTQQEDSAVYLCASSSSGPIYNEQFFGPGTRLTVL.

The V call is TRBV19, the J call TRBJ2-1, with D tentatively TRBD2 (7 bases). V was cut by 5 bases and J by 7 bases, with 27 bases left in between. The germline gives CDR1 LNHDA, CDR2 SQIVND (reference sequence). CDR3 size: 18 residues. The CDR3 spells CASSPFQVVAGQGNEQFF. CDR3 in DNA: TGTGCCAGTAGTCCCTTCCAGGTAGTAGCGGGTCAGGGGAATGAGCAGTTCTTC.

DNA for the CDR3: TGTGCCATAAGTCCCGGGACAGGGTATAACGAGCAGTACTTC. Its protein is CAISPGTGYNEQYF. This chain connects TRBV10-3 to TRBJ2-7, with 9 bases aligning to TRBD1. CDR3 length: 14 residues. Trimming at V came to 9 bases and at J to 5 bases, leaving 11 bases not matched to a gene. Germline V gene lookup returns CDR1 ENHRY and CDR2 SYGVKD.

The rearrangement uses TRBV5-1 and TRBJ1-4; no clear D gene. Trimming stripped 5 bases from V and 4 bases from J, with 15 bases between. This CDR3 region has 15 residues. Germline V gene data show CDR1 as SGHRS and CDR2 as YFSETQ. CDR3 sequence: CASSLSGGGNEKLFF. CDR3 sequence (DNA): TGCGCCAGCAGTTTAAGCGGTGGTGGTAATGAAAAACTGTTTTTT.

Written as DNA, the CDR3 is TGTGCCAGTAATCGACAGGGGGATGGCTACACCTTC. Protein sequence: CASNRQGDGYTF. The V gene is TRBV19, the J gene TRBJ1-2, with TRBD1 matching 9 bases. Trimming at V came to 7 bases and at J to 6 bases, leaving 3 bases not matched to a gene. Germline V CDR1 and CDR2: LNHDA, SQIVND (reference sequence). CDR3 size: 12 residues.

This sequence joins TRBV29-1 and TRBJ2-1; 7 bases are a match to TRBD1. The CDR3 is made up of 12 amino acids. Germline V gene sequence: CDR1 SQVTM, CDR2 ANQGSEA. J gave up 6 bases and V 5 bases, and 4 bases lay outside the gene matches. The chain's CDR3 is CSVSQGSNEQFF. In DNA form, the CDR3 reads TGCAGCGTTTCACAGGGGTCCAATGAGCAGTTCTTC.

The chain joins TRBV9 to TRBJ1-6; 8 bases match TRBD1. V lost 4 bases, J lost 7 bases, and 10 bases stayed unmatched. This CDR3 spans 16 amino acids. CDR1 is SGDLS and CDR2 is YYNGEE in the germline V gene. The CDR3 loop reads CASSFSPGGENSPLHF. The CDR3 coding sequence is TGTGCCAGCAGCTTCTCCCCAGGGGGCGAGAATTCACCCCTCCACTTT.